These 16 T cell receptor beta chains were all obtained from the same sample, sequenced in a study of neurological immune-mediated disorders. Each CDR3 protein is one row after TCRdb ran MiXCR on the 5' RACE reads. The sample gives tens of thousands of distinct CDR3 sequences, about 2.5% of which show up once; around 3% is in the top ten. The sequenced sample was PBMCs. The source of these receptors is a man aged 50 to 59 with multiple sclerosis.

This clonotype occurred many times. This chain links TRBV5-1 with TRBJ2-1, with 13 bases lining up with TRBD2. This CDR3 region has 16 residues. V gave up 4 bases and J gave up 2 bases; unmatched junction bases: 3. Germline CDR1 SGHRS, CDR2 YFSETQ. CDR3 sequence (DNA): TGCGCCAGCAGCCCTGGACTAGCGGGGGCCTACAATGAGCAGTTCTTC. It specifies CASSPGLAGAYNEQFF.

This clonotype has ten or more counts. The V call is TRBV12-5, the J call TRBJ1-5, with D tentatively TRBD1 (5 bases). The CDR3 is 13 amino acids. CDR1 LGHNT and CDR2 FRNRAP come from the germline V gene. The V end was cut by 3 bases, the J end by 4 bases, with 7 bases between. The CDR3 loop reads CASGFGHNQPQHF. CDR3 sequence (DNA): TGTGCTAGTGGTTTCGGACATAATCAGCCCCAGCATTTT.

This clonotype was counted many times. The genes are TRBV6-5 and TRBJ1-1, with TRBD1 as a possible D gene (5 bases). This CDR3 spans 15 amino acids. Looked up from germline, CDR1 is MNHEY and CDR2 is SVGAGI. Deletions cut 0 bases from V and 3 bases from J, with 11 bases between. The CDR3 bases are TGTGCCAGCAGTTACTCTTGGGACCAGTACACTGAAGCTTTCTTT. Amino acids: CASSYSWDQYTEAFF.

This clonotype has more than one count but fewer than ten. The chain employs TRBV5-1 and TRBJ2-5; no definite D call. Trimming took 6 bases from V and 2 from J, leaving 14 bases between them. The CDR3 extends over 14 amino acids. CDR1 SGHRS and CDR2 YFSETQ come from the germline V gene. Here the CDR3 DNA reads TGCGCCAGCAACTTCGAGCCACAGCAAGAGACCCAGTACTTC. Translation gives CASNFEPQQETQYF.

This clonotype was seen repeatedly, ten times or more. The chain uses TRBV6-5 and TRBJ2-2; D not resolved. The V and J ends lost 4 bases and 7 bases respectively, with 7 bases between them. Germline-derived CDR1 and CDR2 are MNHEY and SVGAGI. This CDR3 has 12 residues. The CDR3 nucleotides read TGTGCCAGCAGTTCGTTGGTCGGGGAGCTGTTTTTT. This encodes CASSSLVGELFF.

This clonotype was recorded many times. Likely a read error: the CDR3 ends without its conserved phenylalanine or tryptophan. The DNA is omitted, as the CDR3 cannot be located on it reliably, and the CDR3 follows TCRdb's listing. The chain's CDR3 is CASSLDGRVVNN. The rearrangement links TRBV5-1 to TRBJ2-5; the DNA was not compared with TRBD1, the D call given in the table. Germline V CDR1 and CDR2: SGHRS, YFSETQ. The CDR3 is 12 amino acids long, termini counted.

This clonotype was seen repeatedly, ten times or more. The rearrangement uses TRBV6-6 and TRBJ1-5; the match to TRBD1 covers 7 bases. The V gene end was trimmed by 2 bases and the J gene end by 5 bases; junction bases not matched to a gene: 12. CDR3 length: 17 residues. The germline V gene has CDR1 MNHNY and CDR2 SVGAGI (reference sequence). The DNA of the CDR3 is TGTGCCAGCAGTTACCCCCGGCAGGACAGGACTCATCAGCCCCAGCATTTT. It specifies CASSYPRQDRTHQPQHF.

This clonotype appeared many times. The chain couples TRBV25-1 to TRBJ1-2, with a possible D match to TRBD1 (5 bases). CDR1 and CDR2 (germline): MGHDK, SYGVNS. Trimming removed 5 bases at V and 3 bases at J, with 13 bases between. This CDR3 is built from 14 residues. CDR3 protein: CASSPGTGYYGYTF. The CDR3 nucleotides read TGTGCCAGCAGTCCCGGGACGGGCTACTATGGCTACACCTTC.

This clonotype was seen at least ten times. J is TRBJ1-3 and V is TRBV20-1; D gene unclear. V lost 6 bases to trimming and J lost 11 bases, with 14 bases between them. The CDR3 covers 11 residues. Germline loops: CDR1 DFQATT, CDR2 SNEGSKA (reference sequence). CDR3 residues: CSALDTRAIYF. The CDR3 DNA follows: TGCAGTGCCCTTGACACCCGAGCCATATATTTT.

This clonotype was seen ten or more times. This chain uses TRBV6-5 with TRBJ2-2; 7 nucleotides line up with TRBD2. The germline V gene has CDR1 MNHEY and CDR2 SVGAGI. The CDR3 extends over 16 amino acids. J lost 2 bases, V lost 6 bases, and 9 bases had no gene match. CDR3 protein: CASRFSAGDNTGELFF. CDR3 coding DNA: TGTGCCAGCAGATTCAGCGCGGGGGATAACACCGGGGAGCTGTTTTTT.

This clonotype was seen many times. The chain uses TRBV7-2 and TRBJ1-4; 7 bases agree with TRBD1. This CDR3 contains 17 residues. CDR1 SGHTA and CDR2 FQGNSA come from the germline V gene. V shed 4 bases and J 5 bases; nucleotides not matched to a gene: 13. The CDR3 loop reads CASSSGGSGQTNEKLFF. CDR3 nucleotide sequence: TGTGCCAGCAGCTCAGGCGGATCGGGACAGACGAATGAAAAACTGTTTTTT. Full variable domain (rest looked up from reference TRBV7-2 and TRBJ1-4): GAGVSQSPSNKVTEKGKDVELRCDPISGHTALYWYRQSLGQGLEFLIYFQGNSAPDKSGLPSDRFSAERTGGSVSTLTIQRTQQEDSAVYLCASSSGGSGQTNEKLFFGSGTQLSVL.

The sample holds many counts of this clonotype. CDR3 sequence (DNA): TGTGCCAGCAGTTACCTCGTCAGGGCCACTGAAGCTTTCTTT. Protein: CASSYLVRATEAFF. The rearrangement joins TRBV6-2 or TRBV6-3 to TRBJ1-1; the D gene is possibly TRBD1 (5 bases). The germline CDR1 and CDR2 sequences are MNHEY and SVGEGT. Trimming took 2 bases from V and 4 from J, leaving 11 bases between them. The CDR3 loop spans 14 amino acids.

This clonotype was observed many times. The rearrangement joins TRBV3-1 to TRBJ2-2; D unclear. The CDR3 length is 13 residues. V lost 4 bases and J lost 6, with 9 bases in between. Germline CDR1 reads LGHDT; CDR2 reads YNNKEL (reference sequence). In nucleotides, the CDR3 is TGTGCCAGCAGCCCAGTCTTGGCCGGGGAGCTGTTTTTT. The encoded protein is CASSPVLAGELFF.

Concerning this clonotype: Just one base apart from a much larger clone, this may be a read error. This sequence joins TRBV29-1 and TRBJ2-4; tentative D call: TRBD2 (6 bases). The V and J ends lost 7 bases and 10 bases respectively, with 17 bases between them. CDR3 length equals 12 residues. Germline lookup yields CDR1 SQVTM and CDR2 ANQGSEA. Written as DNA, the CDR3 is TGCAGCGACATGGAGGGGATTCAAATTCAGTACTTC. Amino acids: CSDMEGIQIQYF.

This clonotype appeared many times. The V gene is TRBV18, the J gene TRBJ1-1; 7 bases map to TRBD1. The CDR3 is 14 residues long. The V and J ends lost 1 base and 5 bases, in that order; junction bases with no gene match: 4. Germline CDR1 KGHSH, CDR2 LQKENI. CDR3 nucleotide sequence: TGTGCCAGCTCACCACTGGACAGGCGGACTGAAGCTTTCTTT. It is translated as CASSPLDRRTEAFF.

This rearrangement joins TRBV18 to TRBJ2-7, with TRBD1 identical over 8 bases. This CDR3 comprises 15 residues. CDR1 is KGHSH, CDR2 LQKENI, per germline. The trim removed 6 bases at V and 2 bases at J, leaving 9 bases unmatched. CDR3: CASSLKTGDAYEQYF. CDR3 coding DNA: TGTGCCAGCTCCCTCAAGACAGGGGATGCCTACGAGCAGTACTTC.